Reported below is one TCR beta chain. This sample is drawn from a study of prognosis after radiotherapy for stage I lung cancer. Across the study: Enrollment began in early 2018 and ended in 2019; the enrolled patients had stage I non-small cell lung cancer. Radiotherapy used SBRT, divided into 3 to 5 fractions and reaching a biologically effective dose of at least 100 Gy.

Template was genomic DNA; TCR beta CDR3 amplified in two multiplex PCR rounds. The use of primers specific to each TRBV and TRBJ gene characterized first-round PCR. A single record per CDR3 protein comes from TCRdb applying MiXCR to the multiplex PCR reads. This table holds tens of thousands of distinct CDR3 sequences, about 41% found once. Trimming removed 2 bases from V and 8 bases from J, with 7 bases in between. Germline V gene lookup returns CDR1 SGHTA and CDR2 FQGNSA. The CDR3 extends over 13 amino acids. This sequence joins TRBV7-2 and TRBJ1-6; no firm D call. This clonotype originated in a donor aged 50 or older with non-small cell lung cancer. The sample in question was PBMCs, obtained before or after stereotactic body radiation therapy (not recorded which). The CDR3: CASSLSMYSPLHF. In DNA, the CDR3 is TGTGCCAGCAGCTTATCAATGTATTCACCCCTCCACTTT.